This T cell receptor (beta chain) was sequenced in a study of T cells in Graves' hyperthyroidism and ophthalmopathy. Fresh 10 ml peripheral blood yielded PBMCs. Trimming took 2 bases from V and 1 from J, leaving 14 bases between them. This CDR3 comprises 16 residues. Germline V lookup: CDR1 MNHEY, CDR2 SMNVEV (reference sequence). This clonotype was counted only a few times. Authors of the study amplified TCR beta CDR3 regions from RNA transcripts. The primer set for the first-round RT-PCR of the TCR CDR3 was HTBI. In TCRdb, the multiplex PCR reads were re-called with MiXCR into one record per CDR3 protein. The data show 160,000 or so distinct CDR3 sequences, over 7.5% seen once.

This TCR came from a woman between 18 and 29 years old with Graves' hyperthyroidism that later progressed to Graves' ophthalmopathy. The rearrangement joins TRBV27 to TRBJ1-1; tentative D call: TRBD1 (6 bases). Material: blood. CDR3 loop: CASSLNRARGNTEAFF. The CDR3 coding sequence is TGTGCCAGCAGTTTAAACAGGGCAAGGGGGAACACTGAAGCTTTCTTT.